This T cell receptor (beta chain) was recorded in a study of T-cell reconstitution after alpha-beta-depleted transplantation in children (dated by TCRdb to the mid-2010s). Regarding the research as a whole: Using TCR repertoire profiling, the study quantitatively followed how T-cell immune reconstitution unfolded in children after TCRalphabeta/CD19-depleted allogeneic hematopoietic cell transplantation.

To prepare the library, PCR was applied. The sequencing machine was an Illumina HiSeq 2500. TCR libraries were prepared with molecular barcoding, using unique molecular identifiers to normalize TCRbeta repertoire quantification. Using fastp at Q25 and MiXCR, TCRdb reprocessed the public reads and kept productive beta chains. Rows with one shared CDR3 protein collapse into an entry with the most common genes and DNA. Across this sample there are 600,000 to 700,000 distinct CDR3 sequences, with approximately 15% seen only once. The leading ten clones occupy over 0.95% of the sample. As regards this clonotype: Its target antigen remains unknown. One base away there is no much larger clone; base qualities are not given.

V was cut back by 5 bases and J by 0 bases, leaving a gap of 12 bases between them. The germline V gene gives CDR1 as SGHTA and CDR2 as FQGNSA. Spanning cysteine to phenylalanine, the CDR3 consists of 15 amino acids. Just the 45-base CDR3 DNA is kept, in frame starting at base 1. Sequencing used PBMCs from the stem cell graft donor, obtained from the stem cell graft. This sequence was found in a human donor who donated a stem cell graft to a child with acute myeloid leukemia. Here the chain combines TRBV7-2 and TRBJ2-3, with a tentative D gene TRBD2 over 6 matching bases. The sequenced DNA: TGTGCCAGCAGCCGAAGGAGGGGTAGCACAGATACGCAGTATTTT. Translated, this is CASSRRRGSTDTQYF.